This T cell receptor (beta chain) was recovered during a study of blood T cell repertoires in COVID-19. The assay was immunoSEQ multiplex PCR, and TCRdb's table has in-frame clones only and misses some. The sample has 340,000 or so clones, around 86% seen once. Germline V gene sequence: CDR1 SGHAT, CDR2 FQNNGV. V was pared by 4 bases and J by 9 bases, with 14 bases of the junction left unmatched. CDR3 length: 16 residues. The chain has TRBV11-2 and TRBJ2-3, with 9 bases identical to TRBD2. The sequenced sample consisted of peripheral blood. This TCR came from a man in his fifties or sixties with active or convalescent COVID-19. The CDR3 spells CASSSPGTSSVKTQYF. As DNA, the CDR3 is TGTGCCAGCAGCTCGCCCGGGACTAGCTCGGTTAAAACGCAGTATTTT.